These 10 T cell receptor beta chains originate from one sample sequenced in a study of T cells in Graves' hyperthyroidism and ophthalmopathy. What was amplified from RNA transcripts were TCR beta CDR3 regions. First-round RT-PCR with HTBI primers amplified the TCR CDR3 region. MiXCR was run by TCRdb on the multiplex PCR reads, yielding one entry per CDR3 protein. This sample yields around 500,000 distinct CDR3 sequences, of which about 15% are seen a single time; around 17% belongs to the top ten. The sequenced sample consisted of blood. The receptors were gathered from a young woman with Graves' hyperthyroidism.

A remark on this clonotype: The junction shows a germline mismatch at one end, possibly a read error. This rearrangement joins TRBV10-3 to TRBJ2-2; 8 nucleotides line up with TRBD2. The CDR3 has 16 amino acids. CDR1 and CDR2 (germline): ENHRY, SYGVKD. The CDR3 protein is CASSESSGLNTGELFF. CDR3 coding DNA: TGTGCCAGCAGTGAATCTAGCGGGCTTAACACCGGGGAGCTGTTTTTT.

This clonotype was counted at least ten times. The rearrangement links TRBV18 to TRBJ1-2; 9 positions match TRBD1. CDR1 is KGHSH, CDR2 LQKENI, per germline. V was clipped by 3 bases and J by 8 bases; unmatched bases: 10. CDR3 length equals 15 residues. CDR3 sequence reads: CASSPSLTGGSGYTF. CDR3 coding DNA: TGTGCCAGCTCACCCTCTCTCACAGGGGGCAGCGGCTACACCTTC.

The CDR3 DNA follows: TGCGCCAGCAGCTCGCTGGAGGGCTCCTCACCCCTCCACTTT. Translating it yields CASSSLEGSSPLHF. The J gene is TRBJ1-6, the V gene TRBV5-1, with no clear D. Germline V gene data show CDR1 as SGHRS and CDR2 as YFSETQ. V gave up 3 bases and J gave up 10 bases, with 14 bases separating them. The CDR3 runs 14 residues.

The chain carries TRBV9 and TRBJ2-3; TRBD2 aligns across 8 bases. The germline V gene has CDR1 SGDLS and CDR2 YYNGEE. This CDR3 contains 16 residues. Trimming removed 3 bases from V and 1 base from J; junction bases left unmatched: 7. CDR3 DNA sequence: TGTGCCAGCAGCGCCCCCGAGCGGGAGCGCACAGATACGCAGTATTTT. Protein sequence: CASSAPERERTDTQYF.

The chain is built from TRBV6-5 and TRBJ2-7, with 8 bases that match TRBD1. The CDR3 totals 17 residues. V lost 2 bases, J lost 6 bases, and 15 bases stayed unmatched. Germline CDR1 is MNHEY and CDR2 is SVGAGI. The CDR3 sequence is CASSYKNPGQGISEQYV. The CDR3 DNA follows: TGTGCCAGCAGTTACAAAAACCCTGGACAGGGAATCTCCGAGCAGTACGTC.

This clonotype was seen at least ten times. The chain joins TRBV20-1 to TRBJ2-2; 7 positions match TRBD2. This CDR3 is 15 amino acids long. The ends lost 6 bases at V and 0 bases at J; junction bases unmatched: 7. Germline CDR1 reads DFQATT; CDR2 reads SNEGSKA (reference sequence). The CDR3 region is CSARSGASNTGELFF. CDR3 DNA: TGCAGTGCCAGAAGCGGGGCCTCGAACACCGGGGAGCTGTTTTTT.

Many counts were recorded for this clonotype. The chain links TRBV5-5 to TRBJ2-7; possibly TRBD2 for D (6 bases). Trimming shortened V by 3 bases and J by 4 bases, and 17 bases separated the two germline ends. This CDR3 is 15 amino acids long. Germline assignment: CDR1 SGHKS and CDR2 YYEKEE (reference sequence). CDR3 in DNA: TGTGCCAGCAGCTCAGACCCGGGACTCCAATACGAGCAGTACGTC. It yields the protein CASSSDPGLQYEQYV.

This clonotype has a handful of counts. This rearrangement joins TRBV7-9 to TRBJ2-1; no clear D gene. V was clipped by 3 bases and J by 3 bases, with 9 bases between them. CDR1 is SEHNR and CDR2 is FQNEAQ in the germline V gene (reference sequence). The CDR3 is 14 residues long. The CDR3 reads CASSFEFLYNEQFF. CDR3 DNA sequence: TGTGCCAGCAGCTTCGAGTTTCTCTACAATGAGCAGTTCTTC.

This clonotype was observed at least ten times. The gene calls are TRBV7-7 and TRBJ2-5, with D unclear. The length of the CDR3 is 13 residues. V dropped 3 bases and J dropped 1 base, with 6 bases sitting between them. Germline CDR1 reads SSHAT; CDR2 reads FNYEAQ (reference sequence). The CDR3, as DNA: TGTGCCAGCAGCTTCGGCAGCCAAGAGACCCAGTACTTC. Translating gives CASSFGSQETQYF.

This clonotype was counted once. A read error is possible here, since a much larger clone lies one base away. The CDR3 protein is CASSVDYGYTF. CDR3 in DNA: TGTGCCTCGAGTGTAGACTATGGCTACACCTTC. The chain employs TRBV30 and TRBJ1-2; D not resolved. The CDR3 is 11 amino acids. The germline gives CDR1 GTSNPN, CDR2 SVGIG (reference sequence).